This T cell receptor beta chain was captured in a study of molecular identifiers for immune sequencing clone quantification listed by TCRdb under 2018. Regarding the study in general: For a replicate experiment, RNA from approximately 20,000 or 100,000 naive CD8 T cells was divided into five aliquots, of which four were sequenced. This methods study used CD8 T cells to benchmark TCR RNA copy counting and molecular-identifier clustering-based TCR repertoire sequencing (MIDCIRS).

With respect to this clonotype: There is no known antigen for this receptor. The sample holds no much larger clone one base away, and base qualities are not on file.

Trimming removed 3 bases from V and 5 bases from J, leaving 16 bases between the germline ends. There are 16 amino acids in the CDR3, from cysteine to phenylalanine inclusive. Solely the CDR3 DNA is kept, with 48 bases framed from the first base. As encoded in the germline V gene (reference sequence), CDR1 is MNHEY while CDR2 is SMNVEV. Libraries of naive CD8 T cells were built from anywhere between about 18,000 and 1,000,000 sorted cells, with 10%, 30% or 50% of the purified RNA used. Naive CD8 T cells, defined as CD8+CD4-CCR7+CD45RA+, were FACS-sorted into RLT Plus buffer on a BD FACSAria II. To test detection sensitivity, Jurkat RNA equal to ten TCR copies was added to samples of about 20,000-1,000,000 naive CD8 T cells. CD8 T cells were enriched using RosetteSep CD8+ T Cell Enrichment Cocktail and Ficoll-Paque, and the enriched cells then underwent ACK red cell lysis. On the study overall, not on this receptor specifically: Modeling gave about 3 recovered TCR RNA copies per cell versus around 10 by digital PCR, implying about 30% capture efficiency. Spiked-in Jurkat TCR RNA equivalent to a single cell was reported to be detectable even among fewer than 1.2 million naive CD8 T cells. When barcode sub-clustering was not used, chimeric consensus sequences inflated TCR diversity, with chimeras reaching as high as 47%. Identical TCR molecules sharing a barcode could cause highly expanded clone sizes to be underestimated. Naive libraries contained spiked-in Jurkat TCR RNA (more than 9 copies' worth), which is not part of the donor repertoire. In CMV-specific effector cells, clones with more than 20 RNA copies accounted for over 97% of molecules, whereas in naive cells such clones accounted for under 1%.

The library was prepared using PCR. The sequencing machine was an Illumina HiSeq 4000. Bulk TCR libraries were prepared as previously described, using TCR primers listed in Table S5. Purification of total RNA was performed with the Qiagen AllPrep DNA/RNA kit. Before any analysis, reads coming from multiple sequencing runs of the same library were combined into one pool. Per the authors' processing: Reads were retained only if their TCR constant sequence matched exactly, and those retained reads were trimmed to 150 nt and grouped according to their 12-nt molecular barcodes. Within each barcode group, reads were sub-clustered at a 15% Levenshtein threshold, and quality-weighted consensus sequences were built per RNA molecule. Non-functional sequences were excluded, and lower-count sequences lying one edit away from another sequence were also excluded. Based on fitting two negative binomial distributions, any barcode sub-cluster with under 20% of the maximum read count was discarded. TCRdb trimmed public reads at Q25 via fastp, called clones via MiXCR and kept in-frame beta chains. For every CDR3 protein sequence, its rows merge into one entry that carries the most common genes and DNA. TCRdb's processing, not the authors', yielded these V and J calls. This sample is represented by around 460,000 distinct CDR3 sequences; 20% to 25% of them were singletons. Around 0.84% of the sample is in the top ten clones.

The sequence is built from TRBV27 and TRBJ2-2; matching of 5 bases hints at TRBD2 as the D gene. The TCR originated in a human donor in good health. Some libraries in this study had Jurkat cell RNA spiked in. Sequenced sample: naive CD8+ T cells from blood, with Jurkat cell RNA spiked in. Taken with the paper, the label for cell subset or site translates to: FACS-sorted CD8+CD4-CCR7+CD45RA+ naive T cells. In nucleotide form, the sequence is TGTGCCAGCAGTTTCGCTGGGCGGGTGTCGACCGGGGAGCTGTTTTTT. This encodes CASSFAGRVSTGELFF.